The 4 T cell receptor beta chains below all came from one sample that was sequenced in a study of T cells after yellow fever vaccination. Via MiXCR, TCRdb re-called the 5' RACE reads, giving one row per CDR3 protein. The data contain 300,000 to 350,000 distinct CDR3 sequences, less than 9.5% of them singletons. The sample was PBMCs, taken roughly 47 days after the first yellow fever vaccination. The receptors here all came from a man between 18 and 29 years old who received the YFV17D yellow fever vaccine.

The rearrangement uses TRBV6-6 and TRBJ1-1; D gene uncertain. CDR1 MNHNY and CDR2 SVGAGI come from the germline V gene (reference sequence). V lost 3 bases, J lost 7 bases, and 12 bases lay in between. The CDR3 sequence is 13 residues long. The DNA of the CDR3 is TGTGCCAGCAGTTATGGAAGGGTCGGTGAAGCTTTCTTT. Its translation is CASSYGRVGEAFF.

This clonotype showed up many times. The V gene is TRBV7-2, the J gene TRBJ2-5; TRBD2 agrees at 7 bases. Germline loops: CDR1 SGHTA, CDR2 FQGNSA. Unmatched junction bases numbered 5, after V lost 5 bases and J lost 2 bases. This CDR3 region has 14 residues. CDR3 residues: CASSPGLVQETQYF. The CDR3 region has the DNA TGTGCCAGCAGCCCCGGACTAGTGCAAGAGACCCAGTACTTC.

The chain links TRBV30 to TRBJ2-5; 11 bases are shared with TRBD2. V lost 1 base, J lost 3 bases, and 4 bases stayed unmatched. Germline lookup yields CDR1 GTSNPN and CDR2 SVGIG (reference sequence). The CDR3 is 15 amino acids. CDR3 sequence reads: CAWSGVAGGKETQYF. CDR3 DNA: TGTGCCTGGAGTGGGGTAGCGGGGGGGAAAGAGACCCAGTACTTC.

The table lists this clonotype with many counts. The genes are TRBV27 and TRBJ2-7, with D possibly matching TRBD1 (6 bases). Germline CDR1 MNHEY, CDR2 SMNVEV (reference sequence). Between the trimmed V and J ends, which lost 5 bases and 4 bases, there was a span of 15 bases. This CDR3 comprises 14 residues. Here the CDR3 DNA reads TGTGCCAGCAGTCCCGGGACACCTAATTACGAGCAGTACGTC. It yields the protein CASSPGTPNYEQYV.